The entry below gives a single T cell receptor beta chain sequence along with its context. Its antigen is not yet known. At one end the junction does not follow the germline gene, possibly because of a read error. The data are from a study of PD-1 blockade in classical Hodgkin lymphoma (dated by TCRdb to about 2020). For the study in its entirety: Nivolumab dosing was 3 mg/kg intravenously every 2 weeks, continuing until either disease progression or unacceptable toxicity. The study used TCR beta sequencing and CyTOF to define a peripheral blood immune signature of response to PD-1 blockade in classical Hodgkin lymphoma.

This specimen's time point label, interpreted: cycle 2 day 1 (C2D1) of nivolumab. Relapse after autologous stem cell transplantation had occurred in all trial patients, and cohorts A, B and C were distinguished by prior brentuximab vedotin exposure. The trial cohort was composed of 56 patients with relapsed/refractory classical Hodgkin lymphoma, for whom complete response, partial response or progressive disease was recorded as best overall response. Trial patients were treated with single-agent nivolumab in the multi-cohort phase II CheckMate 205 trial. Best overall response was determined by an independent review committee according to the 2007 International Working Group response criteria. Trial PBMCs were collected just before the start of nivolumab (C1D1) and during therapy at cycle 2 day 1 and cycle 4 day 1. After peripheral blood was drawn into 8 mL Vacutainer Cell Preparation Tubes, PBMCs were isolated by centrifugation and then cryopreserved.

Per the germline V gene, SGHRS is the CDR1 and YFSETQ is the CDR2. The CDR3 runs 14 amino acids, cysteine and phenylalanine included. The CDR3 DNA has 42 bases and is translated from base 1. Overall study results and their limits: A significant rise by C4D1 was seen in CD4+ but not CD8+ TCR diversity (p=0.0027 vs p=0.16), with the rise being most apparent in complete responders (p=0.02). Baseline TCR diversity was reported as lower in newly diagnosed patients than in healthy donors, and lower still in relapsed/refractory patients. Trial patients achieving complete response had baseline diversity similar to newly diagnosed patients, whereas partial responders and progressors had significantly lower diversity. Patients starting nivolumab less than 1 year after ASCT had lower diversity and were excluded from later analyses to avoid confounding by immune reconstitution. Only a single clinical trial cohort was studied, and what caused the repertoire differences, possibly disease activity or prior therapy, remained undefined.

Genomic DNA was isolated using the Qiagen DNeasy kit from unsorted PBMCs as well as from negatively selected CD4+ and CD8+ fractions. TCR beta CDR3 regions were subjected to amplification by immunoSEQ multiplex PCR with primers that anneal to V and J segments. A synthetic immune receptor repertoire was used to minimize amplification bias, and any remaining bias was removed computationally after sequencing. As for the original processing: Custom Python scripts were used to quantify repertoire diversity as the Shannon entropy index. The unsorted, CD4+ and CD8+ repertoires were each analyzed separately, with the exception of combined analyses, where CD4+ and CD8+ sequences were merged in silico. Clonal expansion was defined as at least a 2-fold frequency increase after treatment relative to C1D1, with a pseudocount of 0.5 for undetected baseline clones. Clones with 0 or 1 copy at C1D1 were classified as singleton clones, and clones with 2 or more copies were classified as non-singleton clones. Clones expanded in unsorted samples were assigned a CD4+, CD8+ or unknown annotation through matching of protein sequences in sorted samples from the same patient. Diversity changes from C1D1 to C4D1 were tested in paired samples using Wilcoxon tests. The table comes from immuneACCESS by way of TCRdb, which keeps in-frame sequences with V and J called. Part of the clones is missing from these tables; in studies checked, under half for an unresolved V gene and the rest for unknown reasons. V, J and clone size are those of that table, while D and trimming were read from the DNA. In all, the sample holds roughly 90,000 clones, and roughly 80% of those were seen once. Clones ranked in the top ten supply about 16% of the sample.

The sample in question was peripheral blood mononuclear cells (PBMCs), obtained before the second cycle of nivolumab. The clonotype originates from a human donor with classical Hodgkin lymphoma. The rearranged segments are TRBV5-1 and TRBJ2-7; TRBD2 could be the D gene, as 6 bases match. The nucleotide sequence reads TGTGCCAGCAGCTTGACGGGGGTGGTTTACGAGCAGTACTTC. This codes for CASSLTGVVYEQYF.